This TCR beta chain was recorded in a study of CD8 T cell repertoires and HIV-1 epitope variants. In the case of this clone: Its matching antigen is unknown.

Trimming pared 9 bases from V and 1 base from J, leaving 11 bases between. This CDR3 has 13 residues. In germline, CDR1 is SGHDN, CDR2 FVKESK. The repertoire was sequenced with immunoSEQ multiplex PCR; TCRdb's copy has only in-frame clones and lacks some. The sample holds approximately 5,400 clones, 64% seen once. Sequencing was carried out using cultured CD8+ T cells derived from PBMCs. The V gene is TRBV14, the J gene TRBJ2-3; D possibly corresponds to TRBD2 (5 bases). The receptor was isolated from a male donor with HIV. Here the CDR3 reads CARLEECTDTQYF. The CDR3 nucleotides are TGTGCCAGACTAGAGGAGTGCACAGATACGCAGTATTTT.